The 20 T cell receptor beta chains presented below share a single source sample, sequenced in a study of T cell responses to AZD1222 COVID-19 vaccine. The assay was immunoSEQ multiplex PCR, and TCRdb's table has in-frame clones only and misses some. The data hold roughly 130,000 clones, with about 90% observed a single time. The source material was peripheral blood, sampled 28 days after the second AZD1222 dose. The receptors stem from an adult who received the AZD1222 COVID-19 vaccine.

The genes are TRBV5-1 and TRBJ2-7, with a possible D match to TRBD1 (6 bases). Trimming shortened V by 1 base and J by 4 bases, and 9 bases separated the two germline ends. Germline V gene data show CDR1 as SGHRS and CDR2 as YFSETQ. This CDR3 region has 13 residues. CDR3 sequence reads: CASSLYQGYEQYF. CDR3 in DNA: TGCGCCAGCAGCTTGTACCAGGGGTACGAGCAGTACTTC.

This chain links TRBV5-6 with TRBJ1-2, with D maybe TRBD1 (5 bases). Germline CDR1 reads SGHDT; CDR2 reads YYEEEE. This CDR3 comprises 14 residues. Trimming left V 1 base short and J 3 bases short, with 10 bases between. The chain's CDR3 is CASSLLQGHYGYTF. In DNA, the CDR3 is TGTGCCAGCAGCTTGCTTCAGGGTCACTATGGCTACACCTTC.

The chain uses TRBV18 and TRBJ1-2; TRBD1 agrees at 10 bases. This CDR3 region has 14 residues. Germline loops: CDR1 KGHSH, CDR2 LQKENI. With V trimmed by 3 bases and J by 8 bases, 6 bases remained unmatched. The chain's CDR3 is CASSPGGQGVGYTF. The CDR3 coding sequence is TGTGCCAGCTCACCGGGAGGACAGGGGGTCGGCTACACCTTC.

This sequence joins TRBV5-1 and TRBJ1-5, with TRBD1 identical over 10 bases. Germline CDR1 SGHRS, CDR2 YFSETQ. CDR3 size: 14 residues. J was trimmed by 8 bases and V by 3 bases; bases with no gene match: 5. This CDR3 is CASSSGTGEEPQHF. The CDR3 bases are TGCGCCAGCAGCTCGGGGACAGGGGAAGAGCCCCAGCATTTT.

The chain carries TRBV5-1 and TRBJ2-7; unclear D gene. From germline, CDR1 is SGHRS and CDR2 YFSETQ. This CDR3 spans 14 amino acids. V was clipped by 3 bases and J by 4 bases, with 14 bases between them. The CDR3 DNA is TGCGCCAGCAGCTACGCGTGGGGTCGGTACGAGCAGTACTTC. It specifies CASSYAWGRYEQYF.

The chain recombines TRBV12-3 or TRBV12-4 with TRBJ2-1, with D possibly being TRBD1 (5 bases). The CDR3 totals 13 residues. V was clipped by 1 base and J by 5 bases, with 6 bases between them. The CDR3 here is CASSLGQNNEQFF. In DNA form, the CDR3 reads TGTGCCAGCAGTTTAGGACAGAACAATGAGCAGTTCTTC.

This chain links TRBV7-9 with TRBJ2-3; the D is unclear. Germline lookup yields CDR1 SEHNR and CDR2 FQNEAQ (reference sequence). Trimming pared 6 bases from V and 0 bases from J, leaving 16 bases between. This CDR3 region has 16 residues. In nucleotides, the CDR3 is TGTGCCAGCAGTGACGCCTTCACCCTCAGCACAGATACGCAGTATTTT. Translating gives CASSDAFTLSTDTQYF.

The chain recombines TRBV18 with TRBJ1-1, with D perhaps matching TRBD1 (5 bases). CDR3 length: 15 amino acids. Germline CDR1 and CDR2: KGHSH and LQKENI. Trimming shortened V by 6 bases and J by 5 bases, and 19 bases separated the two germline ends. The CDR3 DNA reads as TGTGCCAGCTCTCTCCCGGGACGGAGTCGGACTGAAGCTTTCTTT. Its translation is CASSLPGRSRTEAFF. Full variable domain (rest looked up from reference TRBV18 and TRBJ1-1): NAGVMQNPRHLVRRRGQEARLRCSPMKGHSHVYWYRQLPEEGLKFMVYLQKENIIDESGMPKERFSAEFPKEGPSILRIQQVVRGDSAAYFCASSLPGRSRTEAFFGQGTRLTVV.

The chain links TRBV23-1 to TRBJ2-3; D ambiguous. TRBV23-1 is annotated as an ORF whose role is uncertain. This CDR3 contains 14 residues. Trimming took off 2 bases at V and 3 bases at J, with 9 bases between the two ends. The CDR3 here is CASSQVGRTDTQYF. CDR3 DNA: TGCGCCAGCAGTCAAGTCGGCAGGACAGATACGCAGTATTTT.

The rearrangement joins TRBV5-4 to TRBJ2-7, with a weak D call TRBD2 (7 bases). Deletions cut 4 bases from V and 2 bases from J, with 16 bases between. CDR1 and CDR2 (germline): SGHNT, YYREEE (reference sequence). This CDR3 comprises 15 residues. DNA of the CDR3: TGTGCCAGCAGCCCGGGGGCTAGCGGCACCTACGAGCAGTACTTC. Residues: CASSPGASGTYEQYF.

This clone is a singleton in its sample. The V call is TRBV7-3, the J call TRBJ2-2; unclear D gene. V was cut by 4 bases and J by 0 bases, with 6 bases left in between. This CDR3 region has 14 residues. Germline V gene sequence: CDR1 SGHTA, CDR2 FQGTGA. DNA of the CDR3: TGTGCCAGCAGCTCGGAGCCGAACACCGGGGAGCTGTTTTTT. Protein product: CASSSEPNTGELFF.

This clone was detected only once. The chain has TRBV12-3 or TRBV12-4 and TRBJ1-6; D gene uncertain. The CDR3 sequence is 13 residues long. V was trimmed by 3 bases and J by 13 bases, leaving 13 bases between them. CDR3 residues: CASSFNYRLPLHF. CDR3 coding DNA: TGTGCCAGCAGTTTTAATTATCGATTGCCCCTCCACTTT.

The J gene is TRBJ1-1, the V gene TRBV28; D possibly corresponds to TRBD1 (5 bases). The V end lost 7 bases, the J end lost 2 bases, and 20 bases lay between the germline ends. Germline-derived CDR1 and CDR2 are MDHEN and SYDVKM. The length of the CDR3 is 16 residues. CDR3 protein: CASTQSPGQENTEAFF. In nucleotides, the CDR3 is TGTGCCAGCACCCAATCCCCAGGGCAGGAAAACACTGAAGCTTTCTTT. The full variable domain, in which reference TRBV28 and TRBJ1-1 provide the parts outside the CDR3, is DVKVTQSSRYLVKRTGEKVFLECVQDMDHENMFWYRQDPGLGLRLIYFSYDVKMKEKGDIPEGYSVSREKKERFSLILESASTNQTSMYLCASTQSPGQENTEAFFGQGTRLTVV.

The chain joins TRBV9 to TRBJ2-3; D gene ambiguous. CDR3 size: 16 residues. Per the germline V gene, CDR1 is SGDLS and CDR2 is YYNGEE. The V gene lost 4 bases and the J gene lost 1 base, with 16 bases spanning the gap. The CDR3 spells CASSPGPGPGTDTQYF. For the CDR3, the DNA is TGTGCCAGCAGCCCCGGACCCGGGCCGGGCACAGATACGCAGTATTTT.

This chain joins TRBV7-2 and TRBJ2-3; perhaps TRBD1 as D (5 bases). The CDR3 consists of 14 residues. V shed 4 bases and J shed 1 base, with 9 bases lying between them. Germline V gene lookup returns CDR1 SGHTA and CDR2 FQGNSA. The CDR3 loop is CASSSRQRTDTQYF. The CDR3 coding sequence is TGTGCCAGCAGCTCCCGACAGCGCACAGATACGCAGTATTTT. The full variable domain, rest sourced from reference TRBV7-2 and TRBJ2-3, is GAGVSQSPSNKVTEKGKDVELRCDPISGHTALYWYRQSLGQGLEFLIYFQGNSAPDKSGLPSDRFSAERTGGSVSTLTIQRTQQEDSAVYLCASSSRQRTDTQYFGPGTRLTVL.

The CDR3 DNA is TGTGCCAGCAGCTTTCGACTGGGCCCAGCGGCCAACGTCCTGACTTTC. Translating gives CASSFRLGPAANVLTF. This chain connects TRBV7-3 to TRBJ2-6, with D unresolved. Germline CDR1 reads SGHTA; CDR2 reads FQGTGA. Between the trimmed V and J ends, which lost 3 bases and 6 bases, there was a span of 15 bases. This CDR3 is built from 16 residues.

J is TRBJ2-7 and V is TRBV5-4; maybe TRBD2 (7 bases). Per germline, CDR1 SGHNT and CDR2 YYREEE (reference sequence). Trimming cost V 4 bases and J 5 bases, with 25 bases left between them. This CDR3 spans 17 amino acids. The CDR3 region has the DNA TGTGCCAGCAGCGACTCTACTCGTAGGGGGGGCCCCGACGAGCAGTACTTC. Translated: CASSDSTRRGGPDEQYF.

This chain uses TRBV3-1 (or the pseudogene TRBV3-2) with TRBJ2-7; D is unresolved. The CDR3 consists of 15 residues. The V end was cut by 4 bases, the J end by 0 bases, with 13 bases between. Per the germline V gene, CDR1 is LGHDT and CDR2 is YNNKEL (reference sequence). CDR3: CASSPGGRSSYEQYF. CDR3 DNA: TGTGCCAGCAGCCCGGGCGGCAGGAGCTCCTACGAGCAGTACTTC.

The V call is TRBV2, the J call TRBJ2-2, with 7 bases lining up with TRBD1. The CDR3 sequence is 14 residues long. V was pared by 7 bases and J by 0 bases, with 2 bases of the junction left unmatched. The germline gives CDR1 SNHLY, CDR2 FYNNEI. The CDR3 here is CASIGTANTGELFF. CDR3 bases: TGTGCCAGCATCGGGACAGCGAACACCGGGGAGCTGTTTTTT. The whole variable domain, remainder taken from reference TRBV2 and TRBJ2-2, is EPEVTQTPSHQVTQMGQEVILRCVPISNHLYFYWYRQILGQKVEFLVSFYNNEISEKSEIFDDQFSVERPDGSNFTLKIRSTKLEDSAMYFCASIGTANTGELFFGEGSRLTVL.

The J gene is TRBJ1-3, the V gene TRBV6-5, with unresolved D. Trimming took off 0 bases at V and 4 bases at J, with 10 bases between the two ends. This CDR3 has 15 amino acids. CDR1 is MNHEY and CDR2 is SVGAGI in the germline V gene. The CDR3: CASSYSGEQGNTIYF. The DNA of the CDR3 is TGTGCCAGCAGTTACTCGGGCGAACAGGGAAACACCATATATTTT.